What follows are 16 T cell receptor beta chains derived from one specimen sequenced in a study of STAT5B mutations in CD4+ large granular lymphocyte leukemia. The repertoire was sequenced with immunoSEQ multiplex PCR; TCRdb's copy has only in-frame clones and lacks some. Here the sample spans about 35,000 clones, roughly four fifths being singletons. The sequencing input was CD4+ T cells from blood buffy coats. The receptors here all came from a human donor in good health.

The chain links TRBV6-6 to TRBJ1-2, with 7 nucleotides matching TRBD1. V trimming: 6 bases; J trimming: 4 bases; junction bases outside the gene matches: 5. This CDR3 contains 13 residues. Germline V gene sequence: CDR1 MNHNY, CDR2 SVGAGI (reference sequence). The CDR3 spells CASRKTGAYGYTF. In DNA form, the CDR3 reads TGTGCCAGCAGGAAAACAGGGGCCTATGGCTACACCTTC.

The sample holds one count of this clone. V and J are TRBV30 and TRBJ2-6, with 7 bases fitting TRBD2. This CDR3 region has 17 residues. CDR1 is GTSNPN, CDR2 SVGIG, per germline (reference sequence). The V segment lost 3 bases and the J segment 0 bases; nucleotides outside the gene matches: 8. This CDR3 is CAWRGGYGISGANVLTF. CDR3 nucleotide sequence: TGTGCCTGGAGGGGGGGGTACGGGATCTCTGGGGCCAACGTCCTGACTTTC.

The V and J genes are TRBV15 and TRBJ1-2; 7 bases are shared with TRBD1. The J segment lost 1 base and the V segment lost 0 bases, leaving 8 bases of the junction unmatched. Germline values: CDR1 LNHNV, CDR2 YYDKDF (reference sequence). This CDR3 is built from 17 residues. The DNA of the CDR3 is TGTGCCACCAGCAGAGACCAGGGACAGCGAATTAACTATGGCTACACCTTC. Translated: CATSRDQGQRINYGYTF.

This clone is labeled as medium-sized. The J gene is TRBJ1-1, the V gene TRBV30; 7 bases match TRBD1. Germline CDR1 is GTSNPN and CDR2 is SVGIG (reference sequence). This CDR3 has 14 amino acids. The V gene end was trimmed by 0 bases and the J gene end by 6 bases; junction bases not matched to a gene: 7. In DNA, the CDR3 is TGTGCCTGGAGTGTAGGGACAGATGGGGCTGAAGCTTTCTTT. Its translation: CAWSVGTDGAEAFF. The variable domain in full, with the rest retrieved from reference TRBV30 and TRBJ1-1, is SQTIHQWPATLVQPVGSPLSLECTVEGTSNPNLYWYRQAAGRGLQLLFYSVGIGQISSEVPQNLSASRPQDRQFILSSKKLLLSDSGFYLCAWSVGTDGAEAFFGQGTRLTVV.

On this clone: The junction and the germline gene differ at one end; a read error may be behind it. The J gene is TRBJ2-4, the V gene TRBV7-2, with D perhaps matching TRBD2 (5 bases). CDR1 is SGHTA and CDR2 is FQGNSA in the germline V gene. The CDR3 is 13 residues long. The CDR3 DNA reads TGTGCCAGCAGCTTAGATGGGTCAGGCAGGAGGTCCTTC. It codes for CASSLDGSGRRSF.

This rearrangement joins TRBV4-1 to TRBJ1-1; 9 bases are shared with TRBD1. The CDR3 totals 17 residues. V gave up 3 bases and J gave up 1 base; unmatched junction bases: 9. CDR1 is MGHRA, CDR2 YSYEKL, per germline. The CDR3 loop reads CASSHPLGTGTNTEAFF. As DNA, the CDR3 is TGCGCCAGCAGCCATCCCTTGGGGACAGGGACGAACACTGAAGCTTTCTTT.

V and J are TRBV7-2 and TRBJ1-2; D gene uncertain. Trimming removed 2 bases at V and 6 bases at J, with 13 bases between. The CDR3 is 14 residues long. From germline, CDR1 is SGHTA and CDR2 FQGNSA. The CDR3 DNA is TGTGCCAGCAGCTTATCGAGCGGTACAAATGGCTACACCTTC. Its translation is CASSLSSGTNGYTF.

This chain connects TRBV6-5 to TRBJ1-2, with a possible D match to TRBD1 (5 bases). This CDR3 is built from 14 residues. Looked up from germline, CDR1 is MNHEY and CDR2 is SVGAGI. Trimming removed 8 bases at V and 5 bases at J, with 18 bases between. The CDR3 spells CASSMARGAYGYTF. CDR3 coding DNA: TGTGCCAGCTCCATGGCCCGGGGCGCATATGGCTACACCTTC.

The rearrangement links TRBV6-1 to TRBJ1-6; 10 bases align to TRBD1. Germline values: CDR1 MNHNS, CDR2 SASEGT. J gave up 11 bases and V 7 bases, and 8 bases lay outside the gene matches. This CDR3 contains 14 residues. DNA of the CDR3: TGTGCCAGCAACCTAGACAGGGGGCGCCCACCCCTCCACTTT. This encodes CASNLDRGRPPLHF.

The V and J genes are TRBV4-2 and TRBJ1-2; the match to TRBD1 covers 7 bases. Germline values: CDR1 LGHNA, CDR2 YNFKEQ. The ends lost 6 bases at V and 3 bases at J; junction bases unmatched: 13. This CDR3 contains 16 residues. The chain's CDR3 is CASRGGPLGSDYGYTF. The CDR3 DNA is TGTGCCAGCAGAGGGGGCCCCCTCGGGAGTGACTATGGCTACACCTTC.

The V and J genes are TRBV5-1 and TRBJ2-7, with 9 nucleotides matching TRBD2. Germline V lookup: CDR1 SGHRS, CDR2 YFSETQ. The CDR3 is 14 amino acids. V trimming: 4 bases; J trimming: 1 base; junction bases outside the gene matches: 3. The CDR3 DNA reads TGCGCCAGCAGCCCCGGACTAGCGTCCTACGAGCAGTACTTC. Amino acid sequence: CASSPGLASYEQYF.

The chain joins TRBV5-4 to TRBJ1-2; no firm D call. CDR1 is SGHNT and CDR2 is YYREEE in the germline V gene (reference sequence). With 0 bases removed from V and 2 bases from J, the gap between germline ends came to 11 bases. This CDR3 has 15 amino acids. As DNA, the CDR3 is TGTGCCAGCAGCTTGGCTGAACGAGGAAACTATGGCTACACCTTC. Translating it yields CASSLAERGNYGYTF.

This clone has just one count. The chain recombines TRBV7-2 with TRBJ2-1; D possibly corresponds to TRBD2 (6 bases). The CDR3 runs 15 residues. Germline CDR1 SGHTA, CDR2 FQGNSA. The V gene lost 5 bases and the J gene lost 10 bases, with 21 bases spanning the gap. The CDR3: CASSAGRGPGEEQFF. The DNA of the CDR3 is TGTGCCAGCAGCGCAGGACGGGGACCGGGGGAGGAGCAGTTCTTC.

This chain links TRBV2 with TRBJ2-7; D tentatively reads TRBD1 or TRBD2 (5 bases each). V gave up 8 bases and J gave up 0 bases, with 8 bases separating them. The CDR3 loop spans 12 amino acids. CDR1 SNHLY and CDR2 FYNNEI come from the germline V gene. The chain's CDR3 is CASGGVSYEQYF. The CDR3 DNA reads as TGTGCCAGCGGGGGAGTCTCCTACGAGCAGTACTTC.

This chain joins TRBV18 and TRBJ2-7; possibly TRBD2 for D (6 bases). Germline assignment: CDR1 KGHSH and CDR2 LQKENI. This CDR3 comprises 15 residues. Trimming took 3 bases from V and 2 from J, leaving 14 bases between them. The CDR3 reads CASSPRAGITYEQYF. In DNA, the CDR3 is TGTGCCAGCTCACCGCGGGCGGGAATTACCTACGAGCAGTACTTC.

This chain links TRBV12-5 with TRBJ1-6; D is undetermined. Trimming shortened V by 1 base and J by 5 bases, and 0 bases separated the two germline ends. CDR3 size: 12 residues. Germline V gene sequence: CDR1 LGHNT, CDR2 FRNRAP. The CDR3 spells CASGLDNSPLHF. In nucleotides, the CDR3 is TGTGCTAGTGGTTTGGATAATTCACCCCTCCACTTT.